A single sample is the source of the 29 T cell receptor beta chains below, sequenced in a study of blood T cells in healthy people across ages. A sample-barcoded 5' primer and a J-beta primer mix were used in a second PCR of roughly 7 to 11 cycles. TCRdb analysed the 5' RACE reads with MiXCR anew, one entry per CDR3 protein. The data contain 720,000 or so distinct CDR3 sequences, about 43% of them singletons. The sequenced sample was blood. These TCRs come from an elderly man in good health.

This clonotype has just a few counts. The V call is TRBV27, the J call TRBJ2-1; 8 bases match TRBD2. The CDR3 totals 15 residues. V was clipped by 7 bases and J by 9 bases; unmatched bases: 14. The germline CDR1 and CDR2 sequences are MNHEY and SMNVEV (reference sequence). CDR3 protein: CASNLKRGFISEQFF. Here the CDR3 DNA reads TGTGCCAGCAATCTCAAGCGGGGGTTTATATCTGAGCAGTTCTTC.

This clonotype was observed a few times. This rearrangement joins TRBV6-1 to TRBJ2-1; D gene unclear. The germline V gene encodes CDR1 MNHNS and CDR2 SASEGT. With 7 bases removed from V and 10 bases from J, the gap between germline ends came to 14 bases. This CDR3 has 12 residues. The CDR3 nucleotides are TGTGCCAGCACATCCAAGGGTGACGAGCAGTTCTTC. Amino acid sequence: CASTSKGDEQFF.

As for this clonotype: Being one base from a much bigger clone, this may be a read error. This rearrangement joins TRBV7-9 to TRBJ2-1; D unresolved. V lost 7 bases and J lost 5, with 12 bases in between. The CDR3 runs to 13 residues. CDR1 SEHNR and CDR2 FQNEAQ come from the germline V gene (reference sequence). CDR3 in amino acids: CASIAAHNNEQFF. The CDR3 DNA is TGTGCCAGCATAGCTGCCCACAACAATGAGCAGTTCTTC.

This clonotype was seen many times. This chain joins TRBV4-3 and TRBJ2-3; the D is unclear. This CDR3 is built from 15 residues. Germline CDR1 reads LGHNA; CDR2 reads YSLEER. Trimming took 1 base from V and 3 from J, leaving 11 bases between them. Written as DNA, the CDR3 is TGCGCCAGCAGCCAAGGGGCTCACCAGACAGATACGCAGTATTTT. As protein: CASSQGAHQTDTQYF.

The chain couples TRBV7-3 to TRBJ2-1, with D possibly being TRBD2 (5 bases). The germline V gene encodes CDR1 SGHTA and CDR2 FQGTGA. Trimming stripped 2 bases from V and 5 bases from J, with 10 bases between. CDR3 length: 14 amino acids. The chain's CDR3 is CASSLYAGHNEQFF. DNA for the CDR3: TGTGCCAGCAGCTTATACGCGGGCCACAATGAGCAGTTCTTC.

In its sample, this clonotype was seen many times. The chain recombines TRBV14 with TRBJ2-3; D tentatively fits TRBD1 or TRBD2 (5 bases each). The CDR3 has 17 amino acids. Germline assignment: CDR1 SGHDN and CDR2 FVKESK. Trimming cost V 0 bases and J 2 bases, with 15 bases left between them. CDR3 DNA sequence: TGTGCCAGCAGCCAAGATGGGGCGAGCGGCTACACAGATACGCAGTATTTT. It translates to CASSQDGASGYTDTQYF. The variable domain in full, with the rest retrieved from reference TRBV14 and TRBJ2-3, is EAGVTQFPSHSVIEKGQTVTLRCDPISGHDNLYWYRRVMGKEIKFLLHFVKESKQDESGMPNNRFLAERTGGTYSTLKVQPAELEDSGVYFCASSQDGASGYTDTQYFGPGTRLTVL.

The gene calls are TRBV4-1 and TRBJ2-1; 7 bases are a match to TRBD2. Germline V CDR1 and CDR2: MGHRA, YSYEKL. V lost 0 bases, J lost 0 bases, and 5 bases stayed unmatched. This CDR3 comprises 17 residues. CDR3 residues: CASSQDLAVISYNEQFF. For the CDR3, the DNA is TGCGCCAGCAGCCAAGACCTAGCGGTGATCTCCTACAATGAGCAGTTCTTC.

V is TRBV10-3 and J is TRBJ2-2, with TRBD2 as a possible D gene (5 bases). This CDR3 is 13 amino acids long. Germline V lookup: CDR1 ENHRY, CDR2 SYGVKD. V shed 4 bases and J shed 2 bases, with 5 bases lying between them. The CDR3: CAISGLNTGELFF. DNA of the CDR3: TGTGCCATCAGTGGACTAAACACCGGGGAGCTGTTTTTT.

This clonotype was counted ten times or more. The chain links TRBV7-2 to TRBJ2-3, with TRBD1 as a possible D gene (6 bases). There are 13 residues in the CDR3. The germline gives CDR1 SGHTA, CDR2 FQGNSA. The V gene lost 5 bases and the J gene lost 3 bases, with 9 bases spanning the gap. The CDR3: CASSIGTTDTQYF. The CDR3 bases are TGTGCCAGCAGCATTGGGACAACAGATACGCAGTATTTT.

CDR3 coding DNA: TGTGCCAGCAGTACCCGACAGTCGGGCGACGGCTATGGCTACACCTTC. Its translation is CASSTRQSGDGYGYTF. J is TRBJ1-2 and V is TRBV6-2 or TRBV6-3; D possibly corresponds to TRBD1 (5 bases). CDR1 is MNHEY and CDR2 is SVGEGT in the germline V gene. Trimming removed 5 bases at V and 4 bases at J, with 20 bases between. The CDR3 totals 16 residues.

For the CDR3, the DNA is TGTGCCAGCGGGAGGGGAGTAGCCAAAAACATTCAGTACTTC. Its translation is CASGRGVAKNIQYF. The chain recombines TRBV6-1 with TRBJ2-4; 7 bases fit TRBD2. The germline gives CDR1 MNHNS, CDR2 SASEGT. The CDR3 is made up of 14 amino acids. V was pared by 8 bases and J by 0 bases, with 4 bases of the junction left unmatched.

This clonotype was counted between two and nine times. The chain links TRBV9 to TRBJ2-5; D call uncertain. This CDR3 region has 16 residues. Germline loops: CDR1 SGDLS, CDR2 YYNGEE. V was pared by 0 bases and J by 2 bases, with 14 bases between. CDR3 sequence: CASSVGIGRKQETQYF. The CDR3 region has the DNA TGTGCCAGCAGCGTAGGCATCGGGCGGAAGCAAGAGACCCAGTACTTC.

This clonotype was recorded many times. This rearrangement joins TRBV7-2 to TRBJ2-7; D is possibly TRBD2 (7 bases). The germline V and J ends were trimmed by 1 base and 0 bases, with 10 bases remaining between them. The V gene's germline CDR1 is SGHTA and CDR2 FQGNSA. The CDR3 has 15 amino acids. CDR3 sequence: CASSLEGGRSYEQYF. Here the CDR3 DNA reads TGTGCCAGCAGCTTAGAGGGGGGGCGCTCCTACGAGCAGTACTTC.

This clonotype was counted many times. The chain joins TRBV13 to TRBJ1-2; the match to TRBD1 covers 8 bases. V shed 4 bases and J 5 bases; nucleotides not matched to a gene: 3. The CDR3 consists of 13 residues. The germline gives CDR1 PRHDT, CDR2 FYEKMQ (reference sequence). CDR3 nucleotide sequence: TGTGCCAGCAGCTCCAGGACAGGGTATGGCTACACCTTC. This translates into CASSSRTGYGYTF.

The rearrangement uses TRBV7-2 and TRBJ1-2; D might be TRBD1 (6 bases). Trimming pared 5 bases from V and 3 bases from J, leaving 19 bases between. Germline V CDR1 and CDR2: SGHTA, FQGNSA. This CDR3 spans 16 amino acids. CDR3 bases: TGTGCCAGCAGCGTTAGCAGGACAGATTCGGACTATGGCTACACCTTC. Amino acid sequence: CASSVSRTDSDYGYTF.

The chain recombines TRBV18 with TRBJ2-7; the D is unclear. The ends were cut back, 2 bases at V and 3 bases at J, with 11 bases in the middle. The CDR3 is made up of 14 amino acids. Germline lookup yields CDR1 KGHSH and CDR2 LQKENI. The CDR3 sequence: CASSPGSVDYEQYF. The CDR3 DNA follows: TGTGCCAGCTCACCAGGTTCGGTCGACTACGAGCAGTACTTC.

This clonotype has a handful of counts. The CDR3 sequence is CASGGRAGANVLTF. Written as DNA, the CDR3 is TGTGCCAGCGGTGGAAGGGCTGGGGCCAACGTCCTGACTTTC. V and J are TRBV25-1 and TRBJ2-6; D gene ambiguous. There are 14 residues in the CDR3. Trimming cost V 8 bases and J 2 bases, with 10 bases left between them. Germline V CDR1 and CDR2: MGHDK, SYGVNS.

J is TRBJ2-7 and V is TRBV6-6; D unclear. In germline, CDR1 is MNHNY, CDR2 SVGAGI (reference sequence). The CDR3 spans 12 residues. V was clipped by 0 bases and J by 3 bases, with 3 bases between them. Written as DNA, the CDR3 is TGTGCCAGCAGTTACTCAGTCTACGAGCAGTACTTC. Translated: CASSYSVYEQYF.

The chain recombines TRBV4-2 with TRBJ1-1, with 7 bases lining up with TRBD1. After removal of 4 bases from V and 8 bases from J, the junction contained 7 bases not matched to a gene. Germline values: CDR1 LGHNA, CDR2 YNFKEQ. CDR3 length: 13 residues. Here the CDR3 reads CASSPQADREAFF. CDR3 coding DNA: TGTGCCAGCAGCCCCCAAGCGGACAGGGAAGCTTTCTTT.

The chain recombines TRBV19 with TRBJ2-1; the match to TRBD2 covers 8 bases. Per germline, CDR1 LNHDA and CDR2 SQIVND (reference sequence). The V gene end was trimmed by 3 bases and the J gene end by 9 bases; junction bases not matched to a gene: 7. The CDR3 has 14 amino acids. The CDR3 DNA is TGTGCCAGTAGTATCCGAGTAGCGGGAAGTGAGCAGTTCTTC. It codes for CASSIRVAGSEQFF.

Comments on this clonotype: Since a much larger clone is just one base distant, this may be a read error. The chain joins TRBV29-1 to TRBJ1-2; 10 bases align to TRBD1. CDR3 length equals 14 residues. The germline V gene encodes CDR1 SQVTM and CDR2 ANQGSEA. The CDR3 DNA reads TGCAGCGTTGATCCGACAGGGGGCTACTATGGCCACACCTTC. Translated: CSVDPTGGYYGHTF. The whole variable domain, remainder taken from reference TRBV29-1 and TRBJ1-2, is SAVISQKPSRDICQRGTSLTIQCQVDSQVTMMFWYRQQPGQSLTLIATANQGSEATYESGFVIDKFPISRPNLTFSTLTVSNMSPEDSSIYLCSVDPTGGYYGHTFGSGTRLTVV.

V is TRBV12-5 and J is TRBJ2-3; D is uncertain. V gave up 4 bases and J gave up 6 bases, with 11 bases separating them. CDR3 length: 13 amino acids. Germline CDR1 is LGHNT and CDR2 is FRNRAP. The CDR3 DNA is TGTGCTAGTGGTTCCTCTGATGCCGATACGCAGTATTTT. As protein: CASGSSDADTQYF.

The chain couples TRBV20-1 to TRBJ2-3; no reliable D call. V shed 5 bases and J shed 0 bases, with 6 bases lying between them. This CDR3 region has 12 residues. The germline gives CDR1 DFQATT, CDR2 SNEGSKA (reference sequence). CDR3 in amino acids: CSAQDSTDTQYF. CDR3 nucleotide sequence: TGCAGTGCTCAGGACAGCACAGATACGCAGTATTTT.

This clonotype has only a few counts. J is TRBJ2-1 and V is TRBV20-1; 7 bases line up with TRBD2. CDR3 length: 13 amino acids. The junction had 6 bases not matched to a gene; V was cut back by 6 bases and J by 4 bases. Germline assignment: CDR1 DFQATT and CDR2 SNEGSKA (reference sequence). The CDR3 nucleotides are TGCAGTGCCGGGGGGAGCGGGTACAATGAGCAGTTCTTC. Amino acids: CSAGGSGYNEQFF.

At least ten counts were recorded for this clonotype. CDR3 DNA: TGCAGTGCTTCTCATCAAAATTCAGGCTACACCTTC. Its translation: CSASHQNSGYTF. The chain uses TRBV20-1 and TRBJ1-2; D unresolved. Trimming took 5 bases from V and 8 from J, leaving 15 bases between them. Germline loops: CDR1 DFQATT, CDR2 SNEGSKA (reference sequence). The length of the CDR3 is 12 residues.

This chain joins TRBV6-5 and TRBJ2-7; D is undetermined. The CDR3 spans 12 residues. Germline assignment: CDR1 MNHEY and CDR2 SVGAGI. Trimming removed 0 bases at V and 7 bases at J, with 7 bases between. This CDR3 is CASSYSRLEQYF. The CDR3 coding sequence is TGTGCCAGCAGTTACTCTCGTCTTGAGCAGTACTTC.

The genes are TRBV20-1 and TRBJ2-7; 10 bases are a match to TRBD2. Germline V lookup: CDR1 DFQATT, CDR2 SNEGSKA (reference sequence). With 3 bases clipped from V and 3 bases from J, the junction kept 14 bases outside the gene matches. The CDR3 spans 17 residues. This CDR3 is CSASPKREGLPVYEQYF. The CDR3 DNA is TGCAGTGCTAGTCCTAAGCGGGAGGGCCTACCCGTCTACGAGCAGTACTTC.

The rearrangement joins TRBV10-2 to TRBJ2-2, with 11 positions matching TRBD2. The germline gives CDR1 WSHSY, CDR2 SAAADI. Losses at the gene ends were 6 bases for V and 7 bases for J; bases not matched to a gene: 7. The CDR3 sequence is 15 residues long. CDR3 protein: CASRVAGGPGGELFF. The CDR3 DNA is TGCGCCAGCAGAGTAGCGGGGGGGCCTGGCGGGGAGCTGTTTTTT.

J is TRBJ1-1 and V is TRBV4-3; tentative D call: TRBD1 (5 bases). This CDR3 is built from 13 residues. V dropped 2 bases and J dropped 6 bases, with 10 bases sitting between them. The germline CDR1 and CDR2 sequences are LGHNA and YSLEER. This CDR3 is CASSQRQTAEAFF. CDR3 nucleotides: TGCGCCAGCAGCCAACGCCAGACAGCTGAAGCTTTCTTT.